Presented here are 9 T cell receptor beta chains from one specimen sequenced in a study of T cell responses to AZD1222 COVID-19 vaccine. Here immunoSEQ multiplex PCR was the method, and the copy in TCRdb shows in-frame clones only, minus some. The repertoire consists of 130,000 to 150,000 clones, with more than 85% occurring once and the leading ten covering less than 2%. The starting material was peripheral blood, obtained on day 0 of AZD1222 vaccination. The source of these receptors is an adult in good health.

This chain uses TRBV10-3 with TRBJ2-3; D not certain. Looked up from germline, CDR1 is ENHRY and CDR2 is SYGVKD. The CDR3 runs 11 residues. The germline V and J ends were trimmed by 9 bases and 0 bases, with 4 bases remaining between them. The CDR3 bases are TGTGCCATAGGAAGCACAGATACGCAGTATTTT. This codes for CAIGSTDTQYF.

CDR3 nucleotide sequence: TGTGCCAGCAGCCCACTTAATAGTGGCTTCTTCACAGATACGCAGTATTTT. Protein product: CASSPLNSGFFTDTQYF. The gene calls are TRBV11-2 and TRBJ2-3; D is unresolved. The CDR3 loop spans 17 amino acids. Between the trimmed V and J ends, which lost 5 bases and 2 bases, there was a span of 20 bases. The V gene's germline CDR1 is SGHAT and CDR2 FQNNGV.

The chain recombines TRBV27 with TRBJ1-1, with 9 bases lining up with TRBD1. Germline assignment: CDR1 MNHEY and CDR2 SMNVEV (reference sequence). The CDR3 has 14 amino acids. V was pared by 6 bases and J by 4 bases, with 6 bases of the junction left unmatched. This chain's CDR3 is CASRLTGGATEAFF. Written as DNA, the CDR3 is TGTGCCAGCAGGTTGACAGGGGGGGCCACTGAAGCTTTCTTT.

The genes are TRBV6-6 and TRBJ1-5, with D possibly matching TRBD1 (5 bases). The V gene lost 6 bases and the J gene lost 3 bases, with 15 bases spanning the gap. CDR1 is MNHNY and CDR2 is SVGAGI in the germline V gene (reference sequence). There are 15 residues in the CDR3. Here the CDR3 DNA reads TGTGCCAGCAGGCCGTCGGGGGGGGACAATCAGCCCCAGCATTTT. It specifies CASRPSGGDNQPQHF.

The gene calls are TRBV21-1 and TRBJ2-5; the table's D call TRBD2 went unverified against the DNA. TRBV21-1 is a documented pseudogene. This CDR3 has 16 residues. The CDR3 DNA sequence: TGTGCCAGCAAGCAGATGGGGGGGCTTGGGGAAGAGACCCAGTACTTC. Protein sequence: CASKQMGGLGEETQYF.

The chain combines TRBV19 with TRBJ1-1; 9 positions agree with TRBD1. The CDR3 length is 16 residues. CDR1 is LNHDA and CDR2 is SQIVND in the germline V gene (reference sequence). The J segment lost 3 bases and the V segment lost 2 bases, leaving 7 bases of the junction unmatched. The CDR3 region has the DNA TGTGCCAGTAGTATAACAGGGGGCGCCTTGGACACTGAAGCTTTCTTT. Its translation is CASSITGGALDTEAFF.

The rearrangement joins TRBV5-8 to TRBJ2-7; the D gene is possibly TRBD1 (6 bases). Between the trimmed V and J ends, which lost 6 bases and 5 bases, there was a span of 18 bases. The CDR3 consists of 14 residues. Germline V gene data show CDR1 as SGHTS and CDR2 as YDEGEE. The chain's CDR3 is CASTRRGIRDEQYF. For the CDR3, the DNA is TGTGCCAGCACGCGAAGGGGGATCCGGGACGAGCAGTACTTC. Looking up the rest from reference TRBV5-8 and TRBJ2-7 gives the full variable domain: EAGVTQSPTHLIKTRGQQATLRCSPISGHTSVYWYQQALGLGLQFLLWYDEGEERNRGNFPPRFSGRQFPNYSSELNVNALELEDSALYLCASTRRGIRDEQYFGPGTRLTVT.

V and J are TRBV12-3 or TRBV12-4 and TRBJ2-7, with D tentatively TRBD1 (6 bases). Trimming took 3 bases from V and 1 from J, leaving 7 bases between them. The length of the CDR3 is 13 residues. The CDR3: CASSFQGSYEQYF. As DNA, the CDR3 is TGTGCCAGCAGTTTTCAGGGGTCCTACGAGCAGTACTTC.

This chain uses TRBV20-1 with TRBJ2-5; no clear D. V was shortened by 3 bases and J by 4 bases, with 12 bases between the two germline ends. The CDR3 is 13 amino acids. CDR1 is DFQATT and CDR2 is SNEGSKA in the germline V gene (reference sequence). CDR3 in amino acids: CSASLEVVETQYF. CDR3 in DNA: TGCAGTGCTAGTTTGGAAGTGGTAGAGACCCAGTACTTC.